This T cell receptor beta chain was captured in a study of T-cell reconstitution after alpha-beta-depleted transplantation in children. This sample's TCRbeta library carried unique molecular identifier barcodes. Each CDR3 protein is one row after TCRdb ran MiXCR on the PCR reads. The sample shows about 610,000 distinct CDR3 sequences, more than 9% of them seen only once. Germline trimming cut 4 bases from V and 5 bases from J; bases unmatched to any gene: 5. Germline CDR1 SQVTM, CDR2 ANQGSEA. CDR3 length: 15 residues. The source was PBMCs from the stem cell graft donor, collected from the stem cell graft. This chain links TRBV29-1 with TRBJ2-2; 12 nucleotides line up with TRBD2. The source is a human donor who donated a stem cell graft to a child with acute myeloid leukemia. CDR3 nucleotide sequence: TGCAGCGTTGGCCGACTAGCGGGAGTAACCGGGGAGCTGTTTTTT. Its protein is CSVGRLAGVTGELFF.